A selection of T cell receptor beta chains follows, all from one sample in a study of cytotoxic CD8 clonotypes in ibrutinib-treated CLL. Sequencing was performed with immunoSEQ multiplex PCR; in TCRdb, only in-frame clones are kept and a portion is missing. The sample has 45,000 to 55,000 clones; around 53% are singletons. Here the sequenced sample was PBMCs, taken after 12 months of ibrutinib treatment. Every receptor here comes from a human donor with chronic lymphocytic leukemia. The CDR3 runs from the conserved cysteine through the conserved F or W. The D gene is left open where the match is weak. Some rows mark clone size as missing; the rest say once, few, many or name a class of expanded clone.

>.|.|TRBJ1-1|TRBV5-6
TGTGCCAGCAGCTTCATGGGAGGTGAAGCTTTCTTT
CASSFMGGEAFF
>few|TRBD1|TRBJ1-6|TRBV19
TGTGCCAGTAGACCGGGACAGGGCTATGTTTATAATTCACCCCTCCACTTT
CASRPGQGYVYNSPLHF
>many|.|TRBJ1-3|TRBV11-1
TGTGCCAGCAGCTTAGCGGGCAGGGGCGACTCTGGAAACACCATATATTTT
CASSLAGRGDSGNTIYF
>few|TRBD2|TRBJ2-5|TRBV5-4
TGTGCCAGCAGCTCCTCTGCGGGGGGCCAAGAGACCCAGTACTTC
CASSSSAGGQETQYF
>.|.|TRBJ1-1|TRBV5-1
TGCGCCAGCAGCTCGCGGGACATTTACACTGAAGCTTTCTTT
CASSSRDIYTEAFF
>.|TRBD1|TRBJ2-7|TRBV28
TGTGCCAGCAGTTTTACAGGGGGCAACGAGCAGTACTTC
CASSFTGGNEQYF
>once|TRBD1|TRBJ1-2|TRBV10-3
TGTGCCATCAGGATGGACAGGGGGGACTATGGCTACACCTTC
CAIRMDRGDYGYTF
>.|.|TRBJ2-7|TRBV27
TGTGCCAGCGCCCCGGGAGACTCCCGGACCTACGAGCAGTACTTC
CASAPGDSRTYEQYF
>.|TRBD1|TRBJ2-7|TRBV30
TGTGCCTGGACCTCGATAGGGGACAGGGGAGGAAACGAGCAGTACTTC
CAWTSIGDRGGNEQYF
>few|TRBD1|TRBJ2-3|TRBV7-8
TGTGCCAGCAGCCCCCGACAGGGGGGAGGCTCAGATACGCAGTATTTT
CASSPRQGGGSDTQYF
>.|.|TRBJ2-4|TRBV5-8
TGTGCCAGCAGCTTTGGCCAGGGGAGAAACATTCAGTACTTC
CASSFGQGRNIQYF
>.|TRBD1|TRBJ2-3|TRBV6-4
TGTGCCAGCAGTTCCAGTAAGGGGGCGTTAGGAGATACGCAGTATTTT
CASSSSKGALGDTQYF
>.|.|TRBJ2-1|TRBV5-3
TGTGCCAGCAGCTTGGACCAAAATGAGCAGTTCTTC
CASSLDQNEQFF
>.|.|TRBJ2-3|TRBV5-8
TGTGCCAGCAGCTTGCCCCAGGGTGCCACAGATACGCAGTATTTT
CASSLPQGATDTQYF
>many|.|TRBJ1-5|TRBV6-1
TGTGCCAGCAGTCCCCACAACTATCAGCCCCAGCATTTT
CASSPHNYQPQHF
>.|TRBD1|TRBJ2-7|TRBV2
TGTGCCACCCAGGACAGGGGCGAGCAGTACTTC
CATQDRGEQYF
>.|TRBD2|TRBJ2-1|TRBV11-3
TGTGCCAGCAGCTTACTAGCGGGAGGGGTCTACAATGAGCAGTTCTTC
CASSLLAGGVYNEQFF
>few|TRBD1|TRBJ1-2|TRBV25-1
TGTGCCAGCAGTCAAACAGGGGCCTCCTATGGCTACACCTTC
CASSQTGASYGYTF
>few|.|TRBJ2-5|TRBV28
TGTGCCAGCAGCAGCCCTTCGAGAGAGACCCAGTACTTC
CASSSPSRETQYF
>.|.|TRBJ2-1|TRBV7-7
TGTGCTAGCAGCTTAGATGCTTTCTCTGAGCAGTTCTTC
CASSLDAFSEQFF